The following is a T cell receptor (beta chain) sequence with its context. Its antigen is not identified. The CDR3 totals 14 residues. Trimming shortened V by 2 bases and J by 7 bases, and 14 bases separated the two germline ends. CDR1 and CDR2 from the germline V gene are MDHEN and SYDVKM. The data originate from a study of blood T cells in healthy people across ages. Study-level findings and limits: Age brought a roughly linear fall in TCR beta diversity measured per million T cells.

PCR was performed a second time for about 7 to 11 cycles using a sample-barcoded 5' primer and a J-beta primer mix. All samples gave at least 2.5 million CDR3-containing paired-end reads. TCRdb independently ran MiXCR on the 5' RACE reads; one entry per CDR3 protein. The sample gives some 1.4 million distinct CDR3 sequences, roughly 40% of which show up once; 7% to 9% is in the top ten. Sequencing was performed on blood. The clonotype originates from a woman in her late teens or twenties in good health. V usage is TRBV28 and J usage is TRBJ1-2; maybe TRBD1 (5 bases). The CDR3 DNA sequence: TGTGCCAGCAGTTTAGGACACCAGCAGGGTGGCTACACCTTC. Residues: CASSLGHQQGGYTF.